This T cell receptor beta chain was recorded in a study of blood T cells in healthy people across ages. Germline V CDR1 and CDR2: MNHNY, SVGAGI (reference sequence). The CDR3 runs to 13 residues. Using a J-beta primer mix together with a sample-barcoded 5' primer, a second PCR was run for about 6 to 12 cycles. TCRdb passed the 5' RACE reads through MiXCR, listing each CDR3 protein once. The sample consists of 1.2 million to 1.5 million distinct CDR3 sequences, 59% of them appearing once. This clonotype was sampled from a man between 18 and 35 years old in good health. Sequencing input: blood. The gene calls are TRBV6-6 and TRBJ2-7, with 8 bases matching TRBD2. The J call may be in error: the DNA end matches TRBJ2-5 better. Here the CDR3 DNA reads TGTGCCAGCAGTTGTAGCGGGATGGAGACCCAGTACTTC. This codes for CASSCSGMETQYF.